This T cell receptor (beta chain) came from a study of T cell changes during pregnancy in multiple sclerosis. Profiling relied on immunoSEQ multiplex PCR, and the TCRdb table lists in-frame clones only, not all of them. The data show around 61,000 clones, with under 95% seen just once and approximately 1.5% held by the top ten. The clonotype was recovered from a female donor in good health, enrolled as a control in a pregnancy study. This sample comprised peripheral blood, obtained in the third trimester of pregnancy.

The CDR3 nucleotides read TGTGCCAGCAGCCCTAGTTTGGGGCTGGAGACCCAGTACTTC. Translation gives CASSPSLGLETQYF. This sequence joins TRBV14 and TRBJ2-5; D perhaps matches TRBD1 (5 bases). Germline values: CDR1 SGHDN, CDR2 FVKESK. The V end lost 4 bases, the J end lost 5 bases, and 14 bases lay between the germline ends. This CDR3 has 14 amino acids. Drawing the rest from reference TRBV14 and TRBJ2-5, the complete variable domain is EAGVTQFPSHSVIEKGQTVTLRCDPISGHDNLYWYRRVMGKEIKFLLHFVKESKQDESGMPNNRFLAERTGGTYSTLKVQPAELEDSGVYFCASSPSLGLETQYFGPGTRLLVL.